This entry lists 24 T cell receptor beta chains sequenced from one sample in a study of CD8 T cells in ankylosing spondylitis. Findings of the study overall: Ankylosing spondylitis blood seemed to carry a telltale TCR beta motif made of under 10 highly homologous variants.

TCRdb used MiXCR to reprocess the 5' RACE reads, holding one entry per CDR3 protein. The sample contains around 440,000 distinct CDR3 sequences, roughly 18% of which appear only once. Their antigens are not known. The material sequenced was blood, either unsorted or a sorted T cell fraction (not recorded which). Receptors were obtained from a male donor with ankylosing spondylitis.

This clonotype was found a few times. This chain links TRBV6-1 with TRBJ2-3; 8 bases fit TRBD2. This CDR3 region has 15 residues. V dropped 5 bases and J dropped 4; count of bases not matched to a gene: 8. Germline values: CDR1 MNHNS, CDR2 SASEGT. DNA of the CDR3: TGTGCCAGCAGTCGCGGGGGGCGCAGATCAGATACGCAGTATTTT. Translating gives CASSRGGRRSDTQYF.

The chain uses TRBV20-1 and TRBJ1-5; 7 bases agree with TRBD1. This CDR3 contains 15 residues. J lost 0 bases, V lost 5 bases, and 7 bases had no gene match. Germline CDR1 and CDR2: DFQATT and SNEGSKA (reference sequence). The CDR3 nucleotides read TGCAGTGCTCGTACAGGGGCTCATAGCAATCAGCCCCAGCATTTT. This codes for CSARTGAHSNQPQHF.

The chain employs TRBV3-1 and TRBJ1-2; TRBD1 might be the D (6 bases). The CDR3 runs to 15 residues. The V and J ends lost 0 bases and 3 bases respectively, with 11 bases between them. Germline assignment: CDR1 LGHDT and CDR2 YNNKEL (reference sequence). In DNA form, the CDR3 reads TGTGCCAGCAGCCAAGATGAGGGGGTCTACTATGGCTACACCTTC. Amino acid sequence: CASSQDEGVYYGYTF.

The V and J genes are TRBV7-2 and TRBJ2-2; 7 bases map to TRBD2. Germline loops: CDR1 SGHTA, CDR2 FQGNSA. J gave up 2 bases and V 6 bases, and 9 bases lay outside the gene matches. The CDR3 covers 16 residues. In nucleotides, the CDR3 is TGTGCCAGCAGGTCCTTCGGCGGGGGAAACACCGGGGAGCTGTTTTTT. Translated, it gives CASRSFGGGNTGELFF. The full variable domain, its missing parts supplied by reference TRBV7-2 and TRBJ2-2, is GAGVSQSPSNKVTEKGKDVELRCDPISGHTALYWYRQSLGQGLEFLIYFQGNSAPDKSGLPSDRFSAERTGGSVSTLTIQRTQQEDSAVYLCASRSFGGGNTGELFFGEGSRLTVL.

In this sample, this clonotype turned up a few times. The CDR3 spells CASSLWYRHSNQPQHF. CDR3 nucleotide sequence: TGTGCCAGCAGCTTGTGGTACAGGCATAGCAATCAGCCCCAGCATTTT. The V call is TRBV5-6, the J call TRBJ1-5, with a tentative D call TRBD1 (5 bases). The CDR3 is made up of 16 amino acids. The V and J ends lost 1 base and 0 bases respectively, with 11 bases between them. Germline V gives CDR1 SGHDT, CDR2 YYEEEE. The entire variable domain, with the rest obtained from reference TRBV5-6 and TRBJ1-5, is as follows: DAGVTQSPTHLIKTRGQQVTLRCSPKSGHDTVSWYQQALGQGPQFIFQYYEEEERQRGNFPDRFSGHQFPNYSSELNVNALLLGDSALYLCASSLWYRHSNQPQHFGDGTRLSIL.

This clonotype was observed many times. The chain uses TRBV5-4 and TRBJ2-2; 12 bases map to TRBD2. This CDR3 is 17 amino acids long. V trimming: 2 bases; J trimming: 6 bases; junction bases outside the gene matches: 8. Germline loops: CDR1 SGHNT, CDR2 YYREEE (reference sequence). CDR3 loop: CASSFPSGGAVAGELFF. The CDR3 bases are TGTGCCAGCAGCTTTCCTAGCGGGGGGGCCGTGGCCGGGGAGCTGTTTTTT.

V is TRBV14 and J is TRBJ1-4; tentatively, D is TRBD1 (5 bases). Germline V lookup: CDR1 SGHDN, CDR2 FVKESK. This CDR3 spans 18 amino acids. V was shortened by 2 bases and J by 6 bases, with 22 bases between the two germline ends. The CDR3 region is CASSQPTDRDYGYEKLFF. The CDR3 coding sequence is TGTGCCAGCAGCCAACCGACCGACCGGGACTACGGGTATGAAAAACTGTTTTTT.

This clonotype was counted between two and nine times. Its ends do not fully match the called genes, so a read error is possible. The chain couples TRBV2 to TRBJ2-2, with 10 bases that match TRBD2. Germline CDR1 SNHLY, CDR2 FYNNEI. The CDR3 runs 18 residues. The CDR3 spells CARSPGSSGSLLVGELFF. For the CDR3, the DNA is TGTGCCCGCAGCCCCGGGTCTAGCGGGAGTCTTCTGGTCGGGGAGCTGTTTTTT.

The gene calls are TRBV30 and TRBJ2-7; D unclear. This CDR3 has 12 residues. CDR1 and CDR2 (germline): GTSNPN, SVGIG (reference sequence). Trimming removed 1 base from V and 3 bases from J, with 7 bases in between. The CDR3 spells CAWSGPNYEQYF. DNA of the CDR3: TGTGCCTGGAGTGGTCCGAACTACGAGCAGTACTTC.

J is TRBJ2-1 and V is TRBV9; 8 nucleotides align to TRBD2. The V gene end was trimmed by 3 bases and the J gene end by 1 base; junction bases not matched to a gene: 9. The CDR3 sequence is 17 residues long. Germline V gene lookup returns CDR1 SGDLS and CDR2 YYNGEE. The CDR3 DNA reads TGTGCCAGCAGCGGGGCCGCGGGGGGCTTGTCCTACAATGAGCAGTTCTTC. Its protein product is CASSGAAGGLSYNEQFF.

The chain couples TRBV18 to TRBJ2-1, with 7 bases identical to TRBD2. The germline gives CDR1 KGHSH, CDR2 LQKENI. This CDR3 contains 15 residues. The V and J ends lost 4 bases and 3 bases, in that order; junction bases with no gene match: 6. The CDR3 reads CASSQSSGNYNEQFF. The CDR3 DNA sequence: TGTGCCAGCTCACAATCCAGCGGGAACTACAATGAGCAGTTCTTC.

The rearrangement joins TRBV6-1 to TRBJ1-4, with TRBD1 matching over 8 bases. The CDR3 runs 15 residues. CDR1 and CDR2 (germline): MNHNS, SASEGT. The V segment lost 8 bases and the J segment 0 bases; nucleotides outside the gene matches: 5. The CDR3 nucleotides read TGTGCCAGCCGACAGGGGTTTACAACTAATGAAAAACTGTTTTTT. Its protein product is CASRQGFTTNEKLFF.

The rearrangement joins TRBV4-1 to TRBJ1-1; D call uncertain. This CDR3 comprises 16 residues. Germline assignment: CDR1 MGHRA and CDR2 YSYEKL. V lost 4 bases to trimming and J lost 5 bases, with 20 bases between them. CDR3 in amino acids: CASSLLPAQVRTEAFF. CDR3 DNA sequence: TGCGCCAGCAGCCTCCTCCCAGCGCAGGTACGGACTGAAGCTTTCTTT.

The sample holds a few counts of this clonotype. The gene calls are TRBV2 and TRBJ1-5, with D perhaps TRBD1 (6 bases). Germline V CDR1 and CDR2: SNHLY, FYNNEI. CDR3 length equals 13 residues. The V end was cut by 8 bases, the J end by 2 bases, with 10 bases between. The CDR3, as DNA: TGTGCCAGCGGGACACTCGGCAATCAGCCCCAGCATTTT. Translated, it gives CASGTLGNQPQHF. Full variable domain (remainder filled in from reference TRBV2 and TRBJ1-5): EPEVTQTPSHQVTQMGQEVILRCVPISNHLYFYWYRQILGQKVEFLVSFYNNEISEKSEIFDDQFSVERPDGSNFTLKIRSTKLEDSAMYFCASGTLGNQPQHFGDGTRLSIL.

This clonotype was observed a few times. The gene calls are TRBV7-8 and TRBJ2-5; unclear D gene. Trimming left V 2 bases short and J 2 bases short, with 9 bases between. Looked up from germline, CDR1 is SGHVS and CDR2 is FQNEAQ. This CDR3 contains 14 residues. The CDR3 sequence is CASSLSWGQETQYF. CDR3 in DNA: TGTGCCAGCAGCTTATCGTGGGGTCAAGAGACCCAGTACTTC. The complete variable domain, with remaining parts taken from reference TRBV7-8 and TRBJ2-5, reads GAGVSQSPRYKVAKRGQDVALRCDPISGHVSLFWYQQALGQGPEFLTYFQNEAQLDKSGLPSDRFFAERPEGSVSTLKIQRTQQEDSAVYLCASSLSWGQETQYFGPGTRLLVL.

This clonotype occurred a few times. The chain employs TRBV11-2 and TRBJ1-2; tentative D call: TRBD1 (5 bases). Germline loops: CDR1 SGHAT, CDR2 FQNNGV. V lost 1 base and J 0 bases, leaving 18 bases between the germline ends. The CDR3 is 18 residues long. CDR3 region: CASSLGLGVLGANYGYTF. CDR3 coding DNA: TGTGCCAGCAGCTTAGGATTGGGGGTATTGGGGGCTAACTATGGCTACACCTTC.

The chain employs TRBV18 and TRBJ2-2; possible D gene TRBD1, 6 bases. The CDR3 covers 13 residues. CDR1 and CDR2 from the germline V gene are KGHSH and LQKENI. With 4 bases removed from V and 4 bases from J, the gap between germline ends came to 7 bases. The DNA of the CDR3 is TGTGCCAGCTCACGGGACACCACCGGGGAGCTGTTTTTT. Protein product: CASSRDTTGELFF.

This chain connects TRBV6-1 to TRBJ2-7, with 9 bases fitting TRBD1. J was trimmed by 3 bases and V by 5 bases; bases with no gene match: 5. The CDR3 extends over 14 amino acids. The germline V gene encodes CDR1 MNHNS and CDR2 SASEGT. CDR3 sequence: CASSRQGGFYEQYF. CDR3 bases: TGTGCCAGCAGTAGACAGGGGGGTTTCTACGAGCAGTACTTC.

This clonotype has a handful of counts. The CDR3 DNA is TGTGCCAGCACCCTACGAGGGCTAGCGGACTACTCTGGGGCCAACGTCCTGACTTTC. As protein: CASTLRGLADYSGANVLTF. The gene calls are TRBV6-1 and TRBJ2-6; 7 positions agree with TRBD2. V gave up 7 bases and J gave up 0 bases; unmatched junction bases: 15. Germline CDR1 and CDR2: MNHNS and SASEGT. The CDR3 is 19 residues long.

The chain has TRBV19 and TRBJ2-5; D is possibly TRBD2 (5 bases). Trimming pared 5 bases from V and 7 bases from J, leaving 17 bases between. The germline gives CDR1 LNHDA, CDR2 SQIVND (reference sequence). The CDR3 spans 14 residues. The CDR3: CASSSGRVEGTQYF. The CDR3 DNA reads TGTGCCAGTAGTTCCGGCCGCGTCGAGGGGACCCAGTACTTC. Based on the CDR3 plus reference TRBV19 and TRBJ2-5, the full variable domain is DGGITQSPKYLFRKEGQNVTLSCEQNLNHDAMYWYRQDPGQGLRLIYYSQIVNDFQKGDIAEGYSVSREKKESFPLTVTSAQKNPTAFYLCASSSGRVEGTQYFGPGTRLLVL.

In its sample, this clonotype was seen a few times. Written as DNA, the CDR3 is TGTGCTAGTGGTTTGACCTCGACAGGAGCTTTCTTT. This encodes CASGLTSTGAFF. The chain carries TRBV12-5 and TRBJ1-1; tentatively, D is TRBD1 (6 bases). The germline CDR1 and CDR2 sequences are LGHNT and FRNRAP. Trimming removed 2 bases at V and 10 bases at J, with 11 bases between. The CDR3 contains 12 residues.

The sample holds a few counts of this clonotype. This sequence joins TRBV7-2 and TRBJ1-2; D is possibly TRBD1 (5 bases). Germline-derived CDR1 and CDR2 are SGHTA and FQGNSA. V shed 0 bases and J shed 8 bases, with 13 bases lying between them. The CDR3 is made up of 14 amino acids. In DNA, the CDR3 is TGTGCCAGCAGCTTAGCGTCGGGGGATAGAGGCTACACCTTC. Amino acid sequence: CASSLASGDRGYTF.

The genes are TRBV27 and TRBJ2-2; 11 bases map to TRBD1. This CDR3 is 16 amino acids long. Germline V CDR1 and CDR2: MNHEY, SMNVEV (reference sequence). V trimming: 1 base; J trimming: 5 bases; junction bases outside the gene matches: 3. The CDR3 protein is CASSLFGQGATGELFF. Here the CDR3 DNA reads TGTGCCAGCAGTTTATTCGGACAGGGGGCTACCGGGGAGCTGTTTTTT.

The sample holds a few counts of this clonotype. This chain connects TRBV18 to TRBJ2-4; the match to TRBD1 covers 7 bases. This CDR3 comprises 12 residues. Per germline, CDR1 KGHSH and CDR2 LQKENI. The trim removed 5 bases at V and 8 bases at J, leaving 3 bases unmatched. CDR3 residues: CASSNGQDIQYF. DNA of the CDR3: TGTGCCAGCTCAAACGGACAGGACATTCAGTACTTC.